The 18 T cell receptor beta chains below come from one sample, sequenced in a study of CD8+ T cells in alopecia areata. Extracted from the samples, RNA was reverse transcribed into cDNA to serve as the sequencing template. TCRdb keeps only in-frame clones here, not all; method: immunoSEQ multiplex PCR. Reported are under 350,000 clones, none seen only once; the ten largest carry 1.2%. Cells pooled from cutaneous lymph nodes were sorted on CD4, CD8alpha, NKG2D, NKG2ACE and other markers. Sequencing input: CD4+ T cells sorted from a lymph node. The receptors here all came from a C3H/HeJ mouse with alopecia areata. The MHC haplotype recorded for the strain is H2-k.

With regard to this clone: Germline and genes: mouse. The covered CDR3 bases are TGTGCCAGCAGTGGACTGGGGGGGCGCGGTCAAAAC. Its translation is CASSGLGGRGQN. The whole CDR3 protein reads CASSGLGGRGQNTLYF. The V gene is TRBV13-1, the J gene TRBJ2-4, with TRBD2 matching 12 bases. From the germline J gene comes the end of the CDR3, since the read stops 4 residues before it. The germline CDR1 and CDR2 sequences are NSHNY and SYGAGN. With V trimmed by 3 bases and J by 1 base, 3 bases remained unmatched. This CDR3 comprises 16 residues.

On this clone: Mouse germline and gene names are used. The CDR3 end lies 4 residues beyond the end of the read and is filled in from the germline J gene. The J gene is TRBJ2-1, the V gene TRBV31, with TRBD2 identical over 9 bases. Losses at the gene ends were 7 bases for V and 3 bases for J; bases not matched to a gene: 1. The CDR3 has 12 amino acids. The germline V gene has CDR1 GKSSPN and CDR2 SITVG. The CDR3 sequence: CAFGGAYAEQFF. The sequenced part of the CDR3 DNA is TGTGCCTTTGGGGGGGCCTATGCT.

As concerns this clone: Genes and germline come from the mouse. The read ends 4 residues early relative to the CDR3; the germline J gene fills the gap. The rearrangement joins TRBV19 to TRBJ2-7; the match to TRBD1 covers 7 bases. This CDR3 region has 14 residues. Germline V gene lookup returns CDR1 FNHDT and CDR2 SITEND (reference sequence). The part of the CDR3 DNA that was read is TGTGCCAGCAGTATAGTTGGGACAGAATAT. Amino acid sequence: CASSIVGTEY. The full CDR3 is CASSIVGTEYEQYF.

With respect to this clone: Gene names follow the mouse nomenclature. With the read ending 4 residues before the CDR3 end, the germline J gene is used to fill in that end. This chain connects TRBV19 to TRBJ1-2, with 9 bases aligning to TRBD1. Germline V CDR1 and CDR2: FNHDT, SITEND (reference sequence). Unmatched junction bases numbered 3, after V lost 3 bases and J lost 3 bases. The CDR3 sequence is 14 residues long. The CDR3 DNA, read in part, is TGTGCCAGCAGTAAAGACAGGGGGGACTCC. It is translated as CASSKDRGDS. In full, the CDR3 is CASSKDRGDSDYTF.

With regard to this clone: The gene names here belong to mouse. The observed sequence ends 4 residues before the CDR3 terminus, with the missing tail filled in from the germline J gene. V gene TRBV19 combines with J gene TRBJ2-5; TRBD1 matches at 8 bases. The CDR3 is 14 amino acids. Germline V gene sequence: CDR1 FNHDT, CDR2 SITEND (reference sequence). CDR3 DNA (partial): TGTGCCAGCAGTATCGGACAGGGTGGGGAC. Residues: CASSIGQGGD. From start to end, the CDR3 is CASSIGQGGDTQYF.

In the case of this clone: Genes here carry mouse names. The read halts 4 residues ahead of the CDR3 end, with the missing end drawn from the germline J gene. J is TRBJ2-7 and V is TRBV13-2; 8 nucleotides match TRBD2. Germline CDR1 and CDR2: NNHNN and SYGAGS (reference sequence). The CDR3 runs 14 residues. V dropped 0 bases and J dropped 3; count of bases not matched to a gene: 2. Incomplete CDR3 DNA: TGTGCCAGCGGTGATGCTGGGGGGCACTAT. This translates into CASGDAGGHY. The full CDR3 protein is CASGDAGGHYEQYF.

This clone was seen a few times. Gene names follow the mouse nomenclature. The read comes to an end 4 residues before the CDR3 does, leaving the germline J gene to fill in the end. The V and J genes are TRBV1 and TRBJ2-5; TRBD2 aligns across 7 bases. The CDR3 has 16 amino acids. CDR1 NSQYPW and CDR2 LRSPGD come from the germline V gene (reference sequence). V gave up 2 bases and J gave up 0 bases; unmatched junction bases: 5. The CDR3 region is CTCSANWGVNQDTQYF. CDR3 bases read: TGCACCTGCAGTGCAAACTGGGGCGTTAACCAAGAC.

A few counts support this clone. Gene names and germline refer to mouse. The CDR3 end is not reached by the read, which stops 3 residues before it; the germline J gene fills it in. V and J are TRBV29 and TRBJ1-6; a weak D match, TRBD1 (5 bases). Being an ORF, TRBJ1-6 has a function that is uncertain. Germline loops: CDR1 MSHET, CDR2 SYDVDS. This CDR3 spans 15 amino acids. V was pared by 0 bases and J by 6 bases, with 9 bases between. The CDR3 sequence: CASSLSGGGNSPLYF. The CDR3 bases that were read are TGTGCTAGCAGTTTATCGGGGGGAGGTAATTCGCCC.

About this clone itself: The listed genes are named as in mouse. The read ends 4 residues early relative to the CDR3; the germline J gene fills the gap. The chain combines TRBV12-1 with TRBJ2-1; 11 bases map to TRBD2. Germline lookup yields CDR1 SGHSN and CDR2 HYEKVE. The J segment lost 6 bases and the V segment lost 0 bases, leaving 3 bases of the junction unmatched. The CDR3 spans 15 residues. The CDR3 bases that were read are TGTGCCAGCTCTCTCACTGGGGGGGCGCTTGCT. Translated: CASSLTGGALA. The full-length CDR3 reads as CASSLTGGALAEQFF.

For this clone: The gene names given are mouse names. The read stops 4 residues short of the end of the CDR3; the missing end is completed from the germline J gene. The chain couples TRBV14 to TRBJ2-2; 10 nucleotides align to TRBD2. Trimming at V came to 4 bases and at J to 0 bases, leaving 3 bases not matched to a gene. Germline V gene sequence: CDR1 SGHDT, CDR2 FRDEAV. The CDR3 covers 16 residues. The CDR3 region is CASSHGLGANTGQLYF. The part of the CDR3 DNA that was read is TGTGCCAGCAGTCATGGACTGGGGGCAAACACCGGG. The full variable domain, rest sourced from reference TRBV14 and TRBJ2-2, is EAGVTQSPRYAVLQEGQAVSFWCDPISGHDTLYWYQQPRDQGPQLLVYFRDEAVIDNSQLPSDRFSAVRPKGTNSTLKIQSAKQGDTATYLCASSHGLGANTGQLYFGEGSKLTVL.

This clone turned up a few times. The genes and germline here are from mouse. The read stops 4 residues short of the end of the CDR3; the missing end is completed from the germline J gene. The V and J genes are TRBV1 and TRBJ1-1; D possibly corresponds to TRBD1 (5 bases). The CDR3 extends over 12 amino acids. Per the germline V gene, CDR1 is NSQYPW and CDR2 is LRSPGD (reference sequence). The CDR3 region is CTCSAGGLEVFF. The CDR3 DNA, read in part, is TGCACCTGCAGTGCAGGGGGCCTA.

This clone was detected only a few times. Gene labels here are mouse ones. Read sequence stops 4 residues before the CDR3 end, and the germline J gene provides the missing end. The chain uses TRBV13-2 and TRBJ2-5; 7 positions match TRBD2. The CDR3 has 14 amino acids. Germline CDR1 reads NNHNN; CDR2 reads SYGAGS (reference sequence). The CDR3 bases that were read are TGTGCCAGCGGTCTGGCTGGGGGTGGGGAC. This codes for CASGLAGGGD. In full, the CDR3 reads CASGLAGGGDTQYF.

Comment on this clone: Genes and germline come from the mouse. The observed sequence ends 4 residues before the CDR3 terminus, with the missing tail filled in from the germline J gene. J is TRBJ1-2 and V is TRBV19, with a weak D call TRBD1 (6 bases). Germline V CDR1 and CDR2: FNHDT, SITEND (reference sequence). This CDR3 region has 14 residues. V shed 3 bases and J shed 3 bases, with 12 bases lying between them. CDR3 DNA, as far as it was read: TGTGCCAGCAGTAAGACAGGAGGGGACTCC. It codes for CASSKTGGDS. The whole CDR3 protein reads CASSKTGGDSDYTF.

This clone appeared a few times. Gene names denote mouse genes. The sequence runs out 4 residues before the end of the CDR3; the remainder is reconstructed from the germline J gene. The chain couples TRBV13-1 to TRBJ2-4, with D unresolved. Trimming took 3 bases from V and 0 from J, leaving 5 bases between them. From germline, CDR1 is NSHNY and CDR2 SYGAGN. The CDR3 covers 13 residues. CDR3 DNA (partial): TGTGCCAGCAGTGTCAGTAGTCAAAAC. Its protein product is CASSVSSQN. The whole CDR3 protein reads CASSVSSQNTLYF.

With regard to this clone: Here the gene names and germline are mouse. The CDR3 goes on 4 residues after the read ends, and that part is filled in from the germline J gene. The identical CDR3 is also encoded by other nucleotide sequences in the sample. This chain connects TRBV31 to TRBJ2-3; 7 nucleotides align to TRBD2. V lost 0 bases, J lost 1 base, and 4 bases stayed unmatched. The CDR3 covers 15 residues. Germline lookup yields CDR1 GKSSPN and CDR2 SITVG. The CDR3 reads CAWSLRLGGAETLYF. The sequenced CDR3 bases are TGTGCCTGGAGTCTGAGGCTGGGGGGTGCAGAA.

As to this clone: The genes are named according to mouse. CDR3 amino acids: CASSLGDNYAEQFF. The sequenced part of the CDR3 DNA is TGTGCCAGCTCACTGGGGGATAACTATGCT. J is TRBJ2-1 and V is TRBV13-3; 8 bases line up with TRBD2. The read ends 4 residues early relative to the CDR3; the germline J gene fills the gap. The CDR3 loop spans 14 amino acids. V gave up 7 bases and J gave up 0 bases; unmatched junction bases: 3. The germline V gene encodes CDR1 NNHDY and CDR2 SYVADS.

This clone turned up a few times. Gene names refer to mouse genes. The CDR3 end falls 4 residues outside the read, so it is completed with the germline J gene. The V gene is TRBV13-1, the J gene TRBJ1-2, with 12 bases identical to TRBD1. CDR3 length: 14 residues. CDR1 and CDR2 (germline): NSHNY, SYGAGN. V was clipped by 3 bases and J by 4 bases; unmatched bases: 1. The part of the CDR3 DNA that was read is TGTGCCAGCAGTGGGGGACAGGGGGCCTCC. It yields the protein CASSGGQGAS. The whole CDR3 protein reads CASSGGQGASDYTF.

This clone was seen only a few times. Any gene name here is a mouse gene name. With the read ending 4 residues before the CDR3 end, the germline J gene is used to fill in that end. The sample contains more than one DNA sequence encoding this CDR3. The chain has TRBV5 and TRBJ2-1; 8 bases are shared with TRBD1. CDR1 and CDR2 from the germline V gene are LGHNA and YNLKQL (reference sequence). The CDR3 runs to 14 residues. Incomplete CDR3 DNA: TGTGCCAGCAGCCAACAGGGGGCGGGAGCT. It is translated as CASSQQGAGA. The whole CDR3 is CASSQQGAGAEQFF.